This TCR beta chain was sequenced for a study of OX40 agonist ivuxolimab in advanced cancers. About the research overall: Intravenous ivuxolimab at 0.01 to 10 mg/kg was given to patients every 2 weeks. Aged about 20 to 80 with a mean of approximately 60 years, they were more than 80% male.

With autoimmune disease history or systemic immunosuppression, patients were excluded. This clone was seen more than once but under ten times. Germline CDR1 and CDR2: MNHEY and SVGAGI. The CDR3 is 13 residues long. Trimming left V 7 bases short and J 1 base short, with 11 bases between. The repertoire was sequenced with immunoSEQ multiplex PCR; TCRdb's copy has only in-frame clones and lacks some. The sample has approximately 77,000 clones, approximately 85% seen once. The rearrangement links TRBV6-5 to TRBJ2-7; D uncertain. The specimen comprised CD4+ or CD8+ T cells sorted from blood, sampled in a trial of the OX40 agonist ivuxolimab. The sequence was collected from an adult with an advanced solid tumor such as melanoma, head and neck, liver or kidney cancer. CDR3 nucleotides: TGTGCCAGCAAACGAGCCATGTCCTACGAGCAGTACTTC. Its protein is CASKRAMSYEQYF.